Below, one T cell receptor (beta chain) is given with its context. What it recognizes is unknown. Using a FACSAria, the CD4+ and CD8+ T cells were sorted from the PBMCs. This sample stems from a study of CD8+ T cells in alopecia areata. General study points: Scalp sequencing also captures normal skin's resident alphabeta T cells. Lesional scalp exceeded normal scalp in clonality, especially in alopecia totalis/universalis. With patients, TCR sharing proved less clear than in mice, a difference possibly related to HLA.

Sequencing used cDNA as its template, made by extracting RNA and reverse transcribing it. The table came from immunoSEQ multiplex PCR; TCRdb's copy has only in-frame clones and leaves some out. The data hold under 250,000 clones, with approximately 60% observed a single time. The CDR3 contains 16 residues. Germline-derived CDR1 and CDR2 are MNHNS and SASEGT. With V trimmed by 2 bases and J by 6 bases, 10 bases remained unmatched. The chain employs TRBV6-1 and TRBJ2-1, with 7 bases matching TRBD2. The sequenced material came from CD8+ T cells sorted from blood. The receptor comes from a human donor in good health. CDR3 residues: CASSEIGGGGSNEQFF. The CDR3 coding sequence is TGTGCCAGCAGTGAAATCGGCGGGGGAGGATCCAATGAGCAGTTCTTC.